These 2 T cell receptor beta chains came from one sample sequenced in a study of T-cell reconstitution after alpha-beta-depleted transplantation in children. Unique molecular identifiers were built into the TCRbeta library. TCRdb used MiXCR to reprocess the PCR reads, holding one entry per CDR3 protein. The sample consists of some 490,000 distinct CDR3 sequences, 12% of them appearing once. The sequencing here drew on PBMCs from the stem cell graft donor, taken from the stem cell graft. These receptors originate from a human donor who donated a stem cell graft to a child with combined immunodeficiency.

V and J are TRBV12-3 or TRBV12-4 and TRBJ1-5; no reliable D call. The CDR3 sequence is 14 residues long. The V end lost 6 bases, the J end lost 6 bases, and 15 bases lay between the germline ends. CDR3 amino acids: CASSLQATRQPQHF. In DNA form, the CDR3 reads TGTGCCAGCAGCTTGCAGGCAACTCGTCAGCCCCAGCATTTT.

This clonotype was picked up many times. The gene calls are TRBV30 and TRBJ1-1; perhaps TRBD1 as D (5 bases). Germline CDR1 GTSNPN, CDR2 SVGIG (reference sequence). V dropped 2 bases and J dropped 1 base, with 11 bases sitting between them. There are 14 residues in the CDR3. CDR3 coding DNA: TGTGCCTGGAGTCCGGGGCGTAGGAACACTGAAGCTTTCTTT. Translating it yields CAWSPGRRNTEAFF.